This TCR beta chain was sequenced in a study of T cells in tumors after PD-1 blockade. In the study overall: No patient had prior checkpoint blockade, systemic immunosuppression, or radiotherapy within 4 weeks. Either cemiplimab 350 mg every 2 weeks or pembrolizumab 200 mg every 3 weeks was given.

TCRdb's copy holds only in-frame clones and misses some; the assay was immunoSEQ multiplex PCR. The sample has approximately 12,000 clones, roughly 63% seen once. The CDR3 is made up of 13 amino acids. Study-level findings and limits: Peripheral recruitment is suggested, as some novel exhausted tumor clones were in pre-treatment blood.

Comment on this clone: Its antigen is unknown.

The same primary tumor site was biopsied both before and after PD-1 blockade. The chain joins TRBV21-1 to TRBJ1-1; the listed D gene, TRBD1, was not tested against the DNA. TRBV21-1 is noted as a pseudogene. The TCR originated in a human donor with basal cell carcinoma. The sample was tumor tissue, taken before anti-PD-1 treatment. The CDR3 protein is CASSRQPNTEAFF. Written as DNA, the CDR3 is TGTGCCAGCAGCAGACAACCGAACACTGAAGCTTTCTTT.